Given below is one T cell receptor (beta chain) in context. The data stem from a study of OX40 agonist ivuxolimab in advanced cancers. The protocol was immunoSEQ multiplex PCR, while the TCRdb copy is restricted to in-frame clones and leaves out a portion. Among 30,000 to 45,000 clones listed, approximately 80% were seen once. This receptor was taken from an adult with an advanced solid tumor such as melanoma, head and neck, liver or kidney cancer. Specimen: CD4+ or CD8+ T cells sorted from blood, collected in a trial of the OX40 agonist ivuxolimab.

CDR3 in amino acids: CASSSRDRIQETQYF. The CDR3 DNA sequence: TGTGCCAGCAGCAGCCGGGACAGAATCCAAGAGACCCAGTACTTC. V gene TRBV5-6 combines with J gene TRBJ2-5; 7 bases are shared with TRBD1. The CDR3 runs 15 residues. Germline V gives CDR1 SGHDT, CDR2 YYEEEE. J gave up 1 base and V 4 bases, and 7 bases lay outside the gene matches.